The following is a T cell receptor (beta chain) sequence with its context. Its antigen is unidentified. The CDR3 runs to 11 residues. Germline V gene sequence: CDR1 DFQATT, CDR2 SNEGSKA (reference sequence). Between the trimmed V and J ends, which lost 5 bases and 8 bases, there was a span of 10 bases. This specimen belongs to a study of siplizumab effects on memory and regulatory T cells. General study points: Only a minority of proliferating CD4+ or CD8+ clones had an assignable naive or memory phenotype, with roughly 75-97% lacking one.

Per sample, approximately 10^5 TCR templates underwent assay. This table comes from immunoSEQ multiplex PCR, and its TCRdb copy is limited to in-frame clones, with some not included. The table includes about 120,000 clones, just over 90% detected once. This TCR was sampled from a human donor in good health. The sequenced sample was non-Treg CD4+ T cells sorted from blood. The V gene is TRBV20-1, the J gene TRBJ2-1, with a tentative D call TRBD2 (5 bases). The CDR3 loop reads CSAFEGYEQFF. The CDR3 DNA reads TGCAGTGCTTTCGAGGGCTATGAGCAGTTCTTC.